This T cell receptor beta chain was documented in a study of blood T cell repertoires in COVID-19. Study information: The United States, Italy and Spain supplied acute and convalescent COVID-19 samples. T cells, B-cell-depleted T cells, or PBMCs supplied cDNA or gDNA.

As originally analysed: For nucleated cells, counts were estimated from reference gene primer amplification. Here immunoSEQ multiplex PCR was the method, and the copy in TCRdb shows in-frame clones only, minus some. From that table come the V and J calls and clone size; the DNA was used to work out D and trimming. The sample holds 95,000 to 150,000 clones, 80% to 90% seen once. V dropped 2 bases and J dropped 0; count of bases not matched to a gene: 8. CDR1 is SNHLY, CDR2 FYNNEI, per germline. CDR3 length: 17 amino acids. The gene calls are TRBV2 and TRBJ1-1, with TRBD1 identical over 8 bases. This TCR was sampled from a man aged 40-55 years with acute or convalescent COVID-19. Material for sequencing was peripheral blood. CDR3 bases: TGTGCCAGCAGTGAAAGCAGGGGGCGGTTCATGAACACTGAAGCTTTCTTT. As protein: CASSESRGRFMNTEAFF.